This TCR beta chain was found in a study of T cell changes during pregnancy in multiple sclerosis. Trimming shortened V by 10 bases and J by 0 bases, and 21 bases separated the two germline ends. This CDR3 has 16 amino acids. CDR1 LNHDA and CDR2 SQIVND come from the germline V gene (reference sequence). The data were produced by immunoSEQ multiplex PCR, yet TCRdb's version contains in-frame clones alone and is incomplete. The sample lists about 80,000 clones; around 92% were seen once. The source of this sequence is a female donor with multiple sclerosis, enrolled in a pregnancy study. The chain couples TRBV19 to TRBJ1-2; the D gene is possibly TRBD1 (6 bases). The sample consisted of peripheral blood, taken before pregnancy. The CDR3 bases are TGTGCCACCCAAGAAGTGGGGGGGGGCTCTAACTATGGCTACACCTTC. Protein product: CATQEVGGGSNYGYTF.